This T cell receptor beta chain comes out of a study of blood T cell repertoires in COVID-19. This CDR3 is built from 16 residues. Germline V lookup: CDR1 SGHRS, CDR2 YFSETQ. Deletions cut 1 base from V and 0 bases from J, with 13 bases between. Assay used: immunoSEQ multiplex PCR; TCRdb lists only in-frame clones, some missing. The sample lists 300,000 to 350,000 clones; roughly 85% were seen once. Source material: PBMCs or T cells enriched from blood (not recorded which). The TCR comes from a man aged 25 to 40 who had recovered from COVID-19. This chain connects TRBV5-1 to TRBJ1-1; tentative D call: TRBD1 (6 bases). This CDR3 reads CASSLTTTGMNTEAFF. As DNA, the CDR3 is TGCGCCAGCAGCTTGACAACGACAGGTATGAACACTGAAGCTTTCTTT.